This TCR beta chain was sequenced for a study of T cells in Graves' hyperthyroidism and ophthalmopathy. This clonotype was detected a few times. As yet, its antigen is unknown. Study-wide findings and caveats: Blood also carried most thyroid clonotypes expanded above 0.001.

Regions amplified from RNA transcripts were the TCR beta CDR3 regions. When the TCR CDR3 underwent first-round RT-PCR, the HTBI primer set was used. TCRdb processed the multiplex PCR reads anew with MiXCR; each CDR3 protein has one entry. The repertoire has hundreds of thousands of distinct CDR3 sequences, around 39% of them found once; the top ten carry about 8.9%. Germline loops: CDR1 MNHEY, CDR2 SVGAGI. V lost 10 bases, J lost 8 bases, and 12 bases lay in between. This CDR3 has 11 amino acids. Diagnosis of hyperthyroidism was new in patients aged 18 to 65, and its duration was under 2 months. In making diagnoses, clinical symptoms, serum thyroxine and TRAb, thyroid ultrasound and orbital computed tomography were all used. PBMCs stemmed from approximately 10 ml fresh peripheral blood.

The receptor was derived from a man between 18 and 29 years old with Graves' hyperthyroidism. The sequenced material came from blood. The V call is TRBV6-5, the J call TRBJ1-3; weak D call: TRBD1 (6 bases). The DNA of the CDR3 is TGTGCCACTGTCGAGGGGGACACCATATATTTT. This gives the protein CATVEGDTIYF.